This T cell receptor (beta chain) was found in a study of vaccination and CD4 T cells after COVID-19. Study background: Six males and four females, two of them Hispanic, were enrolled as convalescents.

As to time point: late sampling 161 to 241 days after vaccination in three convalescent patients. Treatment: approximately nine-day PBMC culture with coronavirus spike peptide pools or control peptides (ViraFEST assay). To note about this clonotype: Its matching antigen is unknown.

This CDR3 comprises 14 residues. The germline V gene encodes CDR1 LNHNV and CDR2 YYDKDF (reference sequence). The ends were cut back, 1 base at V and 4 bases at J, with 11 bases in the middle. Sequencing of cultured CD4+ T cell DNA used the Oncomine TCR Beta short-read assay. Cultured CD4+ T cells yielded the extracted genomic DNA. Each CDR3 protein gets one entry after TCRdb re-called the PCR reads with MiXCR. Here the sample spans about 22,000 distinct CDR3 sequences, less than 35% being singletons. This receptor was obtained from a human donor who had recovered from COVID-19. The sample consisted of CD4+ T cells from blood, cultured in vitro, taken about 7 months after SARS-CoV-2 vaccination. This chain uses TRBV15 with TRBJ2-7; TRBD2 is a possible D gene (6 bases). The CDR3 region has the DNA TGTGCCACCAGCAGAGCACCCGGGGGTTACGAGCAGTACTTC. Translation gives CATSRAPGGYEQYF.